A single sample gave rise to the 28 T cell receptor beta chains below, sequenced in a study of neurological immune-mediated disorders. One entry per CDR3 protein results from TCRdb running MiXCR on the 5' RACE reads. This table has around 60,000 distinct CDR3 sequences, 3% to 4% appearing once. The sequenced sample was PBMCs. These TCRs come from a woman aged 60-75 years with multiple sclerosis.

In this sample, this clonotype turned up many times. This rearrangement joins TRBV20-1 to TRBJ1-1; the match to TRBD1 covers 10 bases. CDR3 length equals 15 residues. With V trimmed by 3 bases and J by 3 bases, 7 bases remained unmatched. Germline CDR1 reads DFQATT; CDR2 reads SNEGSKA (reference sequence). This CDR3 is CSASAPGQGYTEAFF. The CDR3 nucleotides are TGCAGTGCTAGTGCCCCGGGACAGGGGTACACTGAAGCTTTCTTT.

This clonotype was seen only a few times. The CDR3, as DNA: TGTGCCAGCTCACCCCCGGGGAGTAGCTCCTACAATGAGCAGTTCTTC. It specifies CASSPPGSSSYNEQFF. The chain links TRBV18 to TRBJ2-1, with D possibly being TRBD2 (5 bases). Germline V CDR1 and CDR2: KGHSH, LQKENI. This CDR3 has 16 amino acids. The V end lost 3 bases, the J end lost 0 bases, and 12 bases lay between the germline ends. The full variable domain, in which reference TRBV18 and TRBJ2-1 provide the parts outside the CDR3, is NAGVMQNPRHLVRRRGQEARLRCSPMKGHSHVYWYRQLPEEGLKFMVYLQKENIIDESGMPKERFSAEFPKEGPSILRIQQVVRGDSAAYFCASSPPGSSSYNEQFFGPGTRLTVL.

This clonotype was observed many times. This sequence joins TRBV6-6 and TRBJ1-1; TRBD1 aligns across 7 bases. This CDR3 has 15 amino acids. J was trimmed by 3 bases and V by 6 bases; bases with no gene match: 10. CDR1 and CDR2 (germline): MNHNY, SVGAGI (reference sequence). For the CDR3, the DNA is TGTGCCAGCAGCCTTAATAGACAGGGCGACACTGAAGCTTTCTTT. As protein: CASSLNRQGDTEAFF.

This clonotype was found many times. The rearrangement uses TRBV20-1 and TRBJ2-4; D ambiguous. Trimming removed 0 bases at V and 0 bases at J, with 12 bases between. Looked up from germline, CDR1 is DFQATT and CDR2 is SNEGSKA (reference sequence). The CDR3 runs 16 residues. CDR3 amino acids: CSARDVMGLAKNIQYF. The DNA for the CDR3 is TGCAGTGCTAGAGATGTCATGGGGTTAGCCAAAAACATTCAGTACTTC.

This clonotype has ten or more counts. The chain recombines TRBV12-3 or TRBV12-4 with TRBJ1-5; perhaps TRBD1 as D (6 bases). This CDR3 region has 18 residues. V lost 2 bases and J 5 bases, leaving 22 bases between the germline ends. In DNA, the CDR3 is TGTGCCAGCAGTTTACCCGCCGGGACATCTTCTCTCTATCAGCCCCAGCATTTT. Its translation: CASSLPAGTSSLYQPQHF.

This clonotype was counted many times. The V call is TRBV11-2, the J call TRBJ2-7, with D possibly being TRBD1 or TRBD2 (5 bases each). V was shortened by 5 bases and J by 9 bases, with 17 bases between the two germline ends. Germline lookup yields CDR1 SGHAT and CDR2 FQNNGV. This CDR3 spans 13 amino acids. The CDR3 here is CASSASRGPMQYF. The CDR3 DNA reads TGTGCCAGCAGCGCATCAAGGGGACCTATGCAGTACTTC.

This clonotype appeared many times. V and J are TRBV7-2 and TRBJ2-3; a possible D gene is TRBD1 (5 bases). V was shortened by 1 base and J by 2 bases, with 7 bases between the two germline ends. Germline lookup yields CDR1 SGHTA and CDR2 FQGNSA. There are 14 residues in the CDR3. CDR3: CASSLGQHTDTQYF. DNA for the CDR3: TGTGCCAGCAGCTTAGGACAGCACACAGATACGCAGTATTTT.

At least ten counts were recorded for this clonotype. The gene calls are TRBV20-1 and TRBJ2-2, with 10 bases lining up with TRBD1. Germline V gene data show CDR1 as DFQATT and CDR2 as SNEGSKA (reference sequence). V dropped 3 bases and J dropped 3; count of bases not matched to a gene: 7. CDR3 size: 16 residues. DNA of the CDR3: TGCAGTGCTAGCTTAAGGGACAGGGGCTACACCGGGGAGCTGTTTTTT. It is translated as CSASLRDRGYTGELFF.

There are many counts of this clonotype. The gene calls are TRBV9 and TRBJ2-7, with 10 nucleotides matching TRBD1. The V gene end was trimmed by 0 bases and the J gene end by 7 bases; junction bases not matched to a gene: 4. The CDR3 runs to 14 residues. In germline, CDR1 is SGDLS, CDR2 YYNGEE. This CDR3 is CASSVGTGGKEQYF. DNA of the CDR3: TGTGCCAGCAGCGTAGGGACAGGGGGAAAGGAGCAGTACTTC. The full variable domain, its missing parts supplied by reference TRBV9 and TRBJ2-7, is DSGVTQTPKHLITATGQRVTLRCSPRSGDLSVYWYQQSLDQGLQFLIQYYNGEERAKGNILERFSAQQFPDLHSELNLSSLELGDSALYFCASSVGTGGKEQYFGPGTRLTVT.

This clonotype was seen many times. The chain has TRBV27 and TRBJ2-2; 7 bases match TRBD2. Germline assignment: CDR1 MNHEY and CDR2 SMNVEV (reference sequence). The CDR3 is 18 amino acids. After removal of 1 base from V and 5 bases from J, the junction contained 13 bases not matched to a gene. CDR3 sequence reads: CASSLYAVRVGGTGELFF. The CDR3 nucleotides are TGTGCCAGCAGTTTATACGCGGTGCGGGTGGGAGGGACCGGGGAGCTGTTTTTT.

The table lists this clonotype with many counts. This sequence joins TRBV7-8 and TRBJ2-5, with TRBD2 matching over 15 bases. The CDR3 consists of 15 residues. Germline V CDR1 and CDR2: SGHVS, FQNEAQ. V was clipped by 10 bases and J by 5 bases; unmatched bases: 8. CDR3 protein: CATHGTSGRLETQYF. The CDR3 DNA follows: TGTGCCACCCATGGGACTAGCGGGAGGCTGGAGACCCAGTACTTC. Full variable domain (missing parts from reference TRBV7-8 and TRBJ2-5): GAGVSQSPRYKVAKRGQDVALRCDPISGHVSLFWYQQALGQGPEFLTYFQNEAQLDKSGLPSDRFFAERPEGSVSTLKIQRTQQEDSAVYLCATHGTSGRLETQYFGPGTRLLVL.

At least ten counts were recorded for this clonotype. The chain combines TRBV20-1 with TRBJ1-3; 7 nucleotides match TRBD1. Germline lookup yields CDR1 DFQATT and CDR2 SNEGSKA (reference sequence). The CDR3 is 15 residues long. The V and J ends lost 6 bases and 12 bases, in that order; junction bases with no gene match: 20. CDR3 bases: TGCAGTGCCTCCCCAGGGACAGCCTCTGGAAAAAACATATATTTT. This encodes CSASPGTASGKNIYF.

This clonotype was detected ten times or more. The chain uses TRBV5-1 and TRBJ1-5; the D is unclear. The CDR3 totals 15 residues. In germline, CDR1 is SGHRS, CDR2 YFSETQ. V lost 5 bases, J lost 0 bases, and 12 bases lay in between. CDR3 nucleotide sequence: TGCGCCAGCAGAAGGCCCGGGGATAGCAATCAGCCCCAGCATTTT. It translates to CASRRPGDSNQPQHF.

This clonotype occurred many times. The V gene is TRBV5-1, the J gene TRBJ1-6; D gene ambiguous. Trimming cost V 0 bases and J 6 bases, with 7 bases left between them. The CDR3 has 14 residues. The germline V gene has CDR1 SGHRS and CDR2 YFSETQ. The CDR3 nucleotides are TGCGCCAGCAGCTTGGAACGCGGTAATTCACCCCTCCACTTT. This sequence encodes CASSLERGNSPLHF.

This clonotype was counted ten times or more. The chain employs TRBV6-6 and TRBJ2-5; weak D call: TRBD2 (5 bases). Trimming took off 3 bases at V and 4 bases at J, with 6 bases between the two ends. The CDR3 totals 12 residues. Germline V lookup: CDR1 MNHNY, CDR2 SVGAGI (reference sequence). The CDR3 loop is CASSYEGETQYF. For the CDR3, the DNA is TGTGCCAGCAGTTATGAGGGAGAGACCCAGTACTTC.

This clonotype has ten or more counts. The chain combines TRBV5-1 with TRBJ1-6; D might be TRBD1 (5 bases). This CDR3 has 14 amino acids. V was pared by 3 bases and J by 9 bases, with 13 bases between. CDR1 SGHRS and CDR2 YFSETQ come from the germline V gene. CDR3 amino acids: CASSWGGGSSPLHF. Here the CDR3 DNA reads TGCGCCAGCAGCTGGGGCGGGGGTAGTTCACCCCTCCACTTT.

This clonotype was observed a handful of times. V and J are TRBV12-3 or TRBV12-4 and TRBJ1-2; D gene uncertain. The V end was cut by 4 bases, the J end by 4 bases, with 10 bases between. The CDR3 runs 13 residues. The CDR3 sequence: CASSYGRGYGYTF. CDR3 in DNA: TGTGCCAGCAGTTACGGCAGAGGCTATGGCTACACCTTC.

This clonotype was seen at least ten times. V gene TRBV27 combines with J gene TRBJ1-2; unclear D gene. CDR3 size: 13 residues. Germline V lookup: CDR1 MNHEY, CDR2 SMNVEV (reference sequence). V was trimmed by 3 bases and J by 7 bases, leaving 12 bases between them. The CDR3 loop is CASSFGHLGGYTF. CDR3 sequence (DNA): TGTGCCAGCAGTTTTGGTCACCTGGGTGGCTACACCTTC.

At least ten counts were recorded for this clonotype. V is TRBV9 and J is TRBJ2-1; 10 positions agree with TRBD2. The germline V gene encodes CDR1 SGDLS and CDR2 YYNGEE. This CDR3 comprises 16 residues. After removal of 0 bases from V and 4 bases from J, the junction contained 4 bases not matched to a gene. The CDR3: CASSVASGRGYNEQFF. The CDR3 DNA follows: TGTGCCAGCAGCGTAGCTAGCGGGAGAGGGTACAATGAGCAGTTCTTC. The full variable domain, completed using reference TRBV9 and TRBJ2-1, is DSGVTQTPKHLITATGQRVTLRCSPRSGDLSVYWYQQSLDQGLQFLIQYYNGEERAKGNILERFSAQQFPDLHSELNLSSLELGDSALYFCASSVASGRGYNEQFFGPGTRLTVL.

This clonotype was counted ten times or more. The chain joins TRBV28 to TRBJ2-7; D might be TRBD1 or TRBD2, each matching 5 bases. Per the germline V gene, CDR1 is MDHEN and CDR2 is SYDVKM. Trimming pared 5 bases from V and 1 base from J, leaving 12 bases between. The CDR3 is 14 amino acids. CDR3 DNA sequence: TGTGCCAGCAGTACCCGGGACGGATCCTACGAGCAGTACTTC. Encoded protein: CASSTRDGSYEQYF.

This clonotype was detected ten times or more. This sequence joins TRBV20-1 and TRBJ1-3, with D uncertain. CDR1 is DFQATT and CDR2 is SNEGSKA in the germline V gene (reference sequence). V was shortened by 0 bases and J by 4 bases, with 13 bases between the two germline ends. The CDR3 is 15 residues long. Here the CDR3 DNA reads TGCAGTGCTAGAGATTATCGGGTGTTCGGAAACACCATATATTTT. It codes for CSARDYRVFGNTIYF.

This clonotype was observed at least ten times. CDR3 amino acids: CASSFTGTDYEQYF. The CDR3 bases are TGTGCCAGCAGCTTCACCGGGACAGATTACGAGCAGTACTTC. This chain uses TRBV7-2 with TRBJ2-7, with TRBD1 matching 7 bases. The length of the CDR3 is 14 residues. The V gene end was trimmed by 3 bases and the J gene end by 4 bases; junction bases not matched to a gene: 6. Per germline, CDR1 SGHTA and CDR2 FQGNSA.

This clonotype was recorded at least ten times. The rearrangement uses TRBV2 and TRBJ2-1; D may be TRBD2 (5 bases). CDR1 SNHLY and CDR2 FYNNEI come from the germline V gene. This CDR3 comprises 15 residues. V was shortened by 2 bases and J by 10 bases, with 18 bases between the two germline ends. The CDR3 region has the DNA TGTGCCAGCAGTGAATGGGCAGGTGTTTCGGGAGAGCAGTTCTTC. Protein product: CASSEWAGVSGEQFF.

This clonotype was picked up many times. The CDR3 reads CASTSLTSGRTYEQYF. CDR3 sequence (DNA): TGTGCCAGCACTTCACTGACTAGCGGGAGAACCTACGAGCAGTACTTC. The chain joins TRBV28 to TRBJ2-7; 12 bases align to TRBD2. Germline V gene data show CDR1 as MDHEN and CDR2 as SYDVKM. Trimming cost V 7 bases and J 2 bases; bases outside gene matches: 9. This CDR3 is 16 amino acids long. The whole variable domain, remainder taken from reference TRBV28 and TRBJ2-7, is DVKVTQSSRYLVKRTGEKVFLECVQDMDHENMFWYRQDPGLGLRLIYFSYDVKMKEKGDIPEGYSVSREKKERFSLILESASTNQTSMYLCASTSLTSGRTYEQYFGPGTRLTVT.

The table lists this clonotype with many counts. The chain links TRBV7-2 to TRBJ2-1; no firm D call. The CDR3 covers 14 residues. Trimming shortened V by 1 base and J by 6 bases, and 10 bases separated the two germline ends. Germline V lookup: CDR1 SGHTA, CDR2 FQGNSA. The CDR3 spells CASSLEVTLNEQFF. The CDR3 DNA reads as TGTGCCAGCAGCTTAGAGGTTACCCTCAATGAGCAGTTCTTC. The complete variable domain, with remaining parts taken from reference TRBV7-2 and TRBJ2-1, reads GAGVSQSPSNKVTEKGKDVELRCDPISGHTALYWYRQSLGQGLEFLIYFQGNSAPDKSGLPSDRFSAERTGGSVSTLTIQRTQQEDSAVYLCASSLEVTLNEQFFGPGTRLTVL.

This clonotype was recorded many times. The gene calls are TRBV5-1 and TRBJ2-5; 8 bases fit TRBD2. This CDR3 spans 13 amino acids. V was pared by 4 bases and J by 3 bases, with 2 bases of the junction left unmatched. Germline values: CDR1 SGHRS, CDR2 YFSETQ. The CDR3 coding sequence is TGCGCCAGCAGCCCACTAGCGGAAGAGACCCAGTACTTC. Amino acid sequence: CASSPLAEETQYF.

This clonotype occurred a few times. V usage is TRBV20-1 and J usage is TRBJ2-3; D unclear. The CDR3 sequence is 14 residues long. V dropped 3 bases and J dropped 3 bases, with 13 bases sitting between them. Germline V lookup: CDR1 DFQATT, CDR2 SNEGSKA (reference sequence). The CDR3 nucleotides are TGCAGTGCTAGTTTAGAAACACGAACAGATACGCAGTATTTT. This sequence encodes CSASLETRTDTQYF.

This clonotype was found many times. V is TRBV7-9 and J is TRBJ2-5; D tentatively fits TRBD1 or TRBD2 (5 bases each). The CDR3 extends over 14 amino acids. V dropped 1 base and J dropped 5 bases, with 11 bases sitting between them. Germline CDR1 reads SEHNR; CDR2 reads FQNEAQ (reference sequence). CDR3 coding DNA: TGTGCCAGCAGCTTAGATTGGGACGGGGAGACCCAGTACTTC. As protein: CASSLDWDGETQYF.